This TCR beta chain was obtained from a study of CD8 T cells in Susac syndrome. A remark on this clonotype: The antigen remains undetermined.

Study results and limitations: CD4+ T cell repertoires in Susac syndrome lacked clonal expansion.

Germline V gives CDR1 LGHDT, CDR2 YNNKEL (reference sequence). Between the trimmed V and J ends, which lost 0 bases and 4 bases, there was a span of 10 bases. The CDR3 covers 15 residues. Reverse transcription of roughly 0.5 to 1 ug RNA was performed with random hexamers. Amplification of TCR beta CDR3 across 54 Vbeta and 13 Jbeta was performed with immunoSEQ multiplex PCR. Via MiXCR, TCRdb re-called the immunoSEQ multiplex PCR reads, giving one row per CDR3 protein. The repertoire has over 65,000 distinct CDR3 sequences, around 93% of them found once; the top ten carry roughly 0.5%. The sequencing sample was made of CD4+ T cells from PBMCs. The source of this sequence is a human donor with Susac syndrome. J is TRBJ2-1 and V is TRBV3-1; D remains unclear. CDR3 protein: CASSQEGQTYNEQFF. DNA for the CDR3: TGTGCCAGCAGCCAAGAAGGGCAGACTTACAATGAGCAGTTCTTC.